This entry describes one T cell receptor (beta chain). Its antigen is unidentified. TCRdb's table, derived via immunoSEQ multiplex PCR, lists solely in-frame clones and lacks some. The sample consists of about 48,000 clones, roughly 81% of them appearing once. The length of the CDR3 is 14 residues. The V gene's germline CDR1 is MDHEN and CDR2 SYDVKM. After removal of 6 bases from V and 8 bases from J, the junction contained 7 bases not matched to a gene. The entry originates in a study of OX40 agonist ivuxolimab in advanced cancers. Overall study: Ivuxolimab was administered intravenously to patients at 0.01 to 10 mg/kg every 2 weeks. Each dose-escalation patient presented with hepatocellular carcinoma, melanoma, renal cell or head and neck cancer. Whole-study results and caveats: The antigens recognized by the expanded peripheral T cells, that is their antigen specificity, were not determined. In the 0.1 to 3.0 mg/kg range, CD4+ and CD8+ blood T cells had expanded clonally by week 6.

The clonotype comes from an adult with an advanced solid tumor such as melanoma, head and neck, liver or kidney cancer. This chain links TRBV28 with TRBJ1-4; 9 bases line up with TRBD1. The sample was CD4+ or CD8+ T cells sorted from blood, taken in a trial of the OX40 agonist ivuxolimab. The CDR3 here is CASSLQGAREKLFF. CDR3 sequence (DNA): TGTGCCAGCAGCTTACAGGGGGCGAGGGAAAAACTGTTTTTT.